Listed below are T cell receptor beta chains from one sample, sequenced in a study of CD8+ T cells in alopecia areata. The table came from immunoSEQ multiplex PCR; TCRdb's copy has only in-frame clones and leaves some out. The repertoire holds about 110,000 clones, with 50% to 70% as singletons. The sequenced material came from NKG2D-low CD8+ T cells sorted from blood. The receptors come from a human donor with alopecia areata. CDR3s include the opening cysteine and the closing phenylalanine or tryptophan. Fields, in order: CDR3 protein, CDR3 DNA, V gene, J gene, clone size, D gene. The D gene is left open where the match is weak. Clone size is shown for a subset of rows, as once, few, many or a class of expanded clone.

CASSDIAGGLDNEQFF	TGTGCCAGCAGTGACATAGCGGGAGGTCTAGACAATGAGCAGTTCTTC	TRBV6-4	TRBJ2-1	NA	TRBD2
CASSGTQRGDYEQYF	TGTGCCAGCAGTGGCACCCAGCGGGGGGACTACGAGCAGTACTTC	TRBV6-1	TRBJ2-7	NA	TRBD2
CASSQLQPGLGESDTQYF	TGCGCCAGCAGCCAACTACAGCCGGGACTAGGGGAGTCAGATACGCAGTATTTT	TRBV4-1	TRBJ2-3	NA	TRBD2
CASSPPGGEGGYTF	TGTGCCAGCAGCCCCCCAGGGGGTGAGGGAGGCTACACCTTC	TRBV28	TRBJ1-2	NA	TRBD1
CSDGGDYNEQFF	TGCAGCGACGGTGGAGACTACAATGAGCAGTTCTTC	TRBV29-1	TRBJ2-1	NA	NA
CASSLTGTQTYEQYF	TGTGCCAGCAGCTTAACAGGGACGCAAACCTACGAGCAGTACTTC	TRBV7-8	TRBJ2-7	NA	NA
CASSPRWVAETPYEQYF	TGCGCCAGCAGCCCCAGGTGGGTAGCGGAGACTCCCTACGAGCAGTACTTC	TRBV5-1	TRBJ2-7	few	NA
CASFGGGPSETQYF	TGCGCCAGTTTCGGGGGAGGGCCGAGCGAGACCCAGTACTTC	TRBV5-1	TRBJ2-5	once	TRBD2
CASSFAREQFF	TGTGCCAGCAGTTTCGCTAGGGAGCAGTTCTTC	TRBV27	TRBJ2-1	NA	NA
CASSSSRDQPQHF	TGTGCCAGCAGTTCAAGCAGAGATCAGCCCCAGCATTTT	TRBV27	TRBJ1-5	NA	NA
CATSRYRTGLSTDTQYF	TGTGCCACCAGCCGCTATCGGACAGGCTTGAGCACAGATACGCAGTATTTT	TRBV15	TRBJ2-3	NA	TRBD1
CSVAGSGSSAGELFF	TGCAGCGTGGCTGGGAGCGGGAGCTCTGCCGGGGAGCTGTTTTTT	TRBV29-1	TRBJ2-2	NA	TRBD2
CASSLVDTQYF	TGTGCCAGCAGCTTGGTAGATACGCAGTATTTT	TRBV5-6	TRBJ2-3	few	NA
CASSLGTSGYNEQFF	TGTGCCAGCAGCCTAGGGACTAGCGGTTACAATGAGCAGTTCTTC	TRBV6-5	TRBJ2-1	NA	TRBD2
CASGWATDEQYF	TGTGCTAGTGGTTGGGCTACAGACGAGCAGTACTTC	TRBV12-5	TRBJ2-7	NA	NA
CAISGVAESEQYF	TGTGCCATCTCGGGAGTCGCAGAGTCCGAGCAGTACTTC	TRBV10-3	TRBJ2-7	NA	NA
CASSLRGQGPYNEQFF	TGTGCCAGCAGCCTCCGAGGACAGGGACCCTACAATGAGCAGTTCTTC	TRBV7-3	TRBJ2-1	NA	TRBD1
CASSFKSPVTSGGSNFF	TGTGCCAGCAGCTTCAAATCCCCGGTGACTAGCGGGGGGAGCAATTTCTTC	TRBV7-2	TRBJ2-1	NA	TRBD2